One and the same sample provided the 11 T cell receptor beta chains below, sequenced in a study of blood T cell repertoires in COVID-19. Method: immunoSEQ multiplex PCR; TCRdb's copy keeps in-frame clones and lacks some. This sample has some 200,000 clones, with around 80% found just once. Material for sequencing was peripheral blood. The receptors originated from a woman aged 40 to 49 who had recovered from COVID-19.

The chain recombines TRBV2 with TRBJ1-2, with TRBD1 matching 8 bases. The CDR3 runs to 13 residues. V lost 6 bases, J lost 8 bases, and 8 bases stayed unmatched. Germline V gives CDR1 SNHLY, CDR2 FYNNEI. The CDR3 bases are TGTGCCAGCAGGGGGCAGGGGGCGGGCGGCTACACCTTC. Amino acids: CASRGQGAGGYTF.

The chain uses TRBV19 and TRBJ2-4, with a weak D call TRBD1 (5 bases). The V end was cut by 6 bases, the J end by 3 bases, with 15 bases between. Per germline, CDR1 LNHDA and CDR2 SQIVND (reference sequence). This CDR3 comprises 15 residues. The CDR3 region has the DNA TGTGCCAGTAGCACCCGACAGCAGGACAAAAACATTCAGTACTTC. Its protein product is CASSTRQQDKNIQYF.

The genes are TRBV5-4 and TRBJ1-2; TRBD1 is a possible D gene (6 bases). Germline V gene sequence: CDR1 SGHNT, CDR2 YYREEE (reference sequence). The CDR3 has 13 residues. V lost 2 bases to trimming and J lost 4 bases, with 9 bases between them. The CDR3 protein is CASSFGQIYGYTF. CDR3 in DNA: TGTGCCAGCAGCTTTGGACAGATCTATGGCTACACCTTC.

This sequence joins TRBV7-2 and TRBJ2-1; TRBD2 agrees at 8 bases. The CDR3 is 13 residues long. Germline V lookup: CDR1 SGHTA, CDR2 FQGNSA. V gave up 6 bases and J gave up 5 bases; unmatched junction bases: 3. Here the CDR3 reads CASSRGGHNEQFF. CDR3 nucleotides: TGTGCCAGCAGTCGGGGGGGGCACAATGAGCAGTTCTTC.

The V gene is TRBV28, the J gene TRBJ1-1; a possible D gene is TRBD1 (5 bases). The V end lost 7 bases, the J end lost 2 bases, and 17 bases lay between the germline ends. CDR3 length: 15 amino acids. Germline CDR1 MDHEN, CDR2 SYDVKM. The CDR3 DNA follows: TGTGCCAGCACTGGAACAGGCAGACCTAACACTGAAGCTTTCTTT. Translating gives CASTGTGRPNTEAFF.

V usage is TRBV5-1 and J usage is TRBJ2-7, with D tentatively TRBD2 (6 bases). The CDR3 totals 16 residues. Deletions cut 1 base from V and 4 bases from J, with 18 bases between. Looked up from germline, CDR1 is SGHRS and CDR2 is YFSETQ. The CDR3 bases are TGCGCCAGCAGCTTGAGTATCGGGACTGATGTATACGAGCAGTACTTC. Translation: CASSLSIGTDVYEQYF.

The chain couples TRBV5-1 to TRBJ1-4; TRBD1 matches at 7 bases. Trimming at V came to 0 bases and at J to 6 bases, leaving 5 bases not matched to a gene. In germline, CDR1 is SGHRS, CDR2 YFSETQ. This CDR3 comprises 15 residues. The CDR3, as DNA: TGCGCCAGCAGCTTGGAAGGGGGCGCGGATGAAAAACTGTTTTTT. This encodes CASSLEGGADEKLFF.

The V gene is TRBV29-1, the J gene TRBJ1-1, with D unresolved. The germline V gene has CDR1 SQVTM and CDR2 ANQGSEA. The CDR3 has 13 residues. V lost 5 bases and J lost 0, with 10 bases in between. The CDR3: CSVTVTMNTEAFF. The CDR3 coding sequence is TGCAGCGTTACAGTTACCATGAACACTGAAGCTTTCTTT.

This clone came up once. The DNA for the CDR3 is TGTGCCAGCAGTGGGGGGGTACCATCTGGGGCCAACGTCCTGACTTTC. This codes for CASSGGVPSGANVLTF. The chain couples TRBV2 to TRBJ2-6, with D possibly TRBD2 on 6 matching bases. Trimming took 4 bases from V and 1 from J, leaving 11 bases between them. This CDR3 region has 16 residues. The germline CDR1 and CDR2 sequences are SNHLY and FYNNEI.

The chain combines TRBV6-5 with TRBJ2-5; 7 nucleotides match TRBD2. The J segment lost 4 bases and the V segment lost 6 bases, leaving 11 bases of the junction unmatched. The germline V gene has CDR1 MNHEY and CDR2 SVGAGI. The CDR3 loop spans 15 amino acids. The CDR3 coding sequence is TGTGCCAGCAGCCTACTGGGGGGGAGAGGAGAGACCCAGTACTTC. Translating it yields CASSLLGGRGETQYF.

The chain carries TRBV28 and TRBJ1-5; 8 positions agree with TRBD1. Germline CDR1 and CDR2: MDHEN and SYDVKM. V lost 3 bases to trimming and J lost 4 bases; unmatched junction nucleotides: 5. There are 15 residues in the CDR3. CDR3 DNA sequence: TGTGCCAGCAGTTTCGCGGACAGGGATAATCAGCCCCAGCATTTT. Translating gives CASSFADRDNQPQHF. Full variable domain (missing parts from reference TRBV28 and TRBJ1-5): DVKVTQSSRYLVKRTGEKVFLECVQDMDHENMFWYRQDPGLGLRLIYFSYDVKMKEKGDIPEGYSVSREKKERFSLILESASTNQTSMYLCASSFADRDNQPQHFGDGTRLSIL.